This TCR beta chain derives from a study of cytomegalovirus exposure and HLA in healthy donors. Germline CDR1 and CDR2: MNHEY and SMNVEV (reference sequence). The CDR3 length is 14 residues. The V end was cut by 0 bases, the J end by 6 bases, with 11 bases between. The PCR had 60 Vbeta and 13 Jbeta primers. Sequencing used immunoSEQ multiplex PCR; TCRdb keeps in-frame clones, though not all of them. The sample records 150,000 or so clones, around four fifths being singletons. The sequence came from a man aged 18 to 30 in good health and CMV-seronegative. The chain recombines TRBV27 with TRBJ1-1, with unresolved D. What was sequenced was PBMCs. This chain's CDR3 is CASSLSPGGAEAFF. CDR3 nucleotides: TGTGCCAGCAGTTTATCCCCGGGAGGCGCTGAAGCTTTCTTT.